Shown below are 23 T cell receptor beta chains from a single sample sequenced in a study of blood T cell repertoires in COVID-19. Assay: immunoSEQ multiplex PCR; the TCRdb copy retains only in-frame clones and omits some. The table records over 85,000 clones, about 88% of them present only once. Specimen: peripheral blood. The source is a woman of 80 years or more with active COVID-19.

The rearrangement uses TRBV3-1 (or the pseudogene TRBV3-2) and TRBJ1-2; D remains unclear. V lost 3 bases and J lost 0, with 11 bases in between. The CDR3 extends over 15 amino acids. The germline V gene encodes CDR1 LGHDT and CDR2 YNNKEL (reference sequence). The CDR3 loop reads CASSHNRDSNYGYTF. The CDR3 nucleotides read TGTGCCAGCAGCCATAACCGGGATTCTAACTATGGCTACACCTTC.

The rearrangement links TRBV7-2 to TRBJ2-7, with 8 bases that match TRBD2. The CDR3 consists of 14 residues. J gave up 2 bases and V 8 bases, and 8 bases lay outside the gene matches. Looked up from germline, CDR1 is SGHTA and CDR2 is FQGNSA. The CDR3 bases are TGTGCCAGCGGACCCCGGACTAGCACCTACGAGCAGTACTTC. Translation: CASGPRTSTYEQYF.

V usage is TRBV25-1 and J usage is TRBJ1-1; 8 nucleotides align to TRBD1. V shed 8 bases and J 1 base; nucleotides not matched to a gene: 12. Germline CDR1 MGHDK, CDR2 SYGVNS. The CDR3 totals 16 residues. The CDR3, as DNA: TGTGCCAGCTCCAGCTCTTGGGGGACAGGGAACACTGAAGCTTTCTTT. It specifies CASSSSWGTGNTEAFF.

This chain joins TRBV6-5 and TRBJ2-2, with a weak D call TRBD1 (5 bases). Germline V lookup: CDR1 MNHEY, CDR2 SVGAGI. This CDR3 comprises 13 residues. V gave up 6 bases and J gave up 4 bases, with 9 bases separating them. CDR3: CASRTDSTGELFF. The CDR3 DNA reads TGTGCCAGCAGGACAGACTCCACCGGGGAGCTGTTTTTT.

The chain couples TRBV9 to TRBJ2-2; TRBD1 matches 11 bases. The CDR3 has 21 amino acids. Germline V lookup: CDR1 SGDLS, CDR2 YYNGEE. V shed 2 bases, J shed 6 bases, and the junction held 21 bases outside the gene matches. The DNA for the CDR3 is TGTGCCAGCAGCGTTAGATACCGGGACAGGGGGGCGGCTGGTCGAGCCGGGGAGCTGTTTTTT. Its protein product is CASSVRYRDRGAAGRAGELFF.

This clone was counted a few times. The genes are TRBV27 and TRBJ2-2; unclear D gene. Germline lookup yields CDR1 MNHEY and CDR2 SMNVEV (reference sequence). V gave up 3 bases and J gave up 0 bases, with 11 bases separating them. The CDR3 extends over 16 amino acids. The CDR3, as DNA: TGTGCCAGCAGTTTCCAAGGAGCATCGAACACCGGGGAGCTGTTTTTT. It encodes CASSFQGASNTGELFF.

This rearrangement joins TRBV28 to TRBJ2-1; no firm D call. CDR3 length: 18 amino acids. Germline CDR1 MDHEN, CDR2 SYDVKM. With 4 bases removed from V and 4 bases from J, the gap between germline ends came to 23 bases. CDR3: CASSSVVTRPVGYNEQFF. CDR3 coding DNA: TGTGCCAGCAGTTCCGTCGTGACACGGCCGGTTGGGTACAATGAGCAGTTCTTC.

The chain recombines TRBV7-2 with TRBJ2-3, with 8 bases matching TRBD1. V was clipped by 4 bases and J by 1 base; unmatched bases: 4. This CDR3 region has 15 residues. The germline V gene encodes CDR1 SGHTA and CDR2 FQGNSA. CDR3 in DNA: TGTGCCAGCAGCTCACAGGGGGTGGGCACAGATACGCAGTATTTT. The encoded protein is CASSSQGVGTDTQYF.

The chain carries TRBV6-6 and TRBJ2-3, with TRBD2 identical over 9 bases. Per the germline V gene, CDR1 is MNHNY and CDR2 is SVGAGI (reference sequence). There are 15 residues in the CDR3. V was clipped by 6 bases and J by 3 bases; unmatched bases: 7. CDR3 nucleotides: TGTGCCAGCAGCCCTGGCGGGAGGGGGACAGATACGCAGTATTTT. It yields the protein CASSPGGRGTDTQYF.

This chain connects TRBV28 to TRBJ1-5, with a possible D match to TRBD1 (5 bases). The CDR3 length is 16 residues. V dropped 8 bases and J dropped 3 bases, with 20 bases sitting between them. Germline-derived CDR1 and CDR2 are MDHEN and SYDVKM. The CDR3 protein is CASDPGGLQNNQPQHF. The DNA of the CDR3 is TGTGCCAGCGACCCCGGGGGTCTGCAGAACAATCAGCCCCAGCATTTT.

This chain joins TRBV6-2 or TRBV6-3 and TRBJ2-1; unclear D gene. V gave up 2 bases and J gave up 2 bases, with 10 bases separating them. Germline V gives CDR1 MNHEY, CDR2 SVGEGT. CDR3 size: 15 residues. The CDR3 sequence: CASSYPLQTYNEQFF. CDR3 DNA sequence: TGTGCCAGCAGTTACCCTTTACAGACCTACAATGAGCAGTTCTTC.

The chain employs TRBV5-6 and TRBJ1-2, with 8 bases fitting TRBD1. The CDR3 has 16 amino acids. Per the germline V gene, CDR1 is SGHDT and CDR2 is YYEEEE. Losses at the gene ends were 3 bases for V and 4 bases for J; bases not matched to a gene: 11. CDR3 in DNA: TGTGCCAGCAGCTCCTGGACAGGGTATGTCGGCTATGGCTACACCTTC. Its translation is CASSSWTGYVGYGYTF.

The chain uses TRBV18 and TRBJ1-1; 8 nucleotides agree with TRBD1. This CDR3 is 13 amino acids long. The trim removed 6 bases at V and 7 bases at J, leaving 7 bases unmatched. Germline V gene data show CDR1 as KGHSH and CDR2 as LQKENI. The DNA for the CDR3 is TGTGCCAGCTCCCGTTCGACAGGGGATGAAGCTTTCTTT. As protein: CASSRSTGDEAFF. Full variable domain (missing parts from reference TRBV18 and TRBJ1-1): NAGVMQNPRHLVRRRGQEARLRCSPMKGHSHVYWYRQLPEEGLKFMVYLQKENIIDESGMPKERFSAEFPKEGPSILRIQQVVRGDSAAYFCASSRSTGDEAFFGQGTRLTVV.

This chain connects TRBV18 to TRBJ1-4; D gene uncertain. Germline CDR1 is KGHSH and CDR2 is LQKENI. The CDR3 is 15 amino acids. Trimming took 0 bases from V and 0 from J, leaving 5 bases between them. CDR3 sequence: CASSPPTSTNEKLFF. Here the CDR3 DNA reads TGTGCCAGCTCACCACCGACATCAACTAATGAAAAACTGTTTTTT.

The chain uses TRBV7-3 and TRBJ1-2; D not resolved. V was clipped by 2 bases and J by 5 bases, with 12 bases between them. This CDR3 spans 14 amino acids. Looked up from germline, CDR1 is SGHTA and CDR2 is FQGTGA. The CDR3 spells CASSLLSGVYGYTF. The CDR3 DNA reads as TGTGCCAGCAGCTTATTATCAGGCGTGTATGGCTACACCTTC.

With respect to this clone: This specimen includes other DNA sequences encoding the same CDR3. This chain links TRBV7-3 with TRBJ2-5, with a possible D match to TRBD2 (6 bases). CDR1 is SGHTA, CDR2 FQGTGA, per germline. This CDR3 contains 13 residues. V gave up 2 bases and J gave up 3 bases, with 7 bases separating them. The CDR3 coding sequence is TGTGCCAGCAGCTTATGGAGGGAAGAGACCCAGTACTTC. This codes for CASSLWREETQYF.

This clone was seen a few times. The CDR3 nucleotides are TGTGCCAGCAGCCCGGGACAGCGGACCGGGGAGCTGTTTTTT. Protein: CASSPGQRTGELFF. V usage is TRBV7-6 and J usage is TRBJ2-2; 7 bases fit TRBD1. V lost 5 bases and J lost 5; bases outside the gene matches: 5. Germline CDR1 SGHVS, CDR2 FNYEAQ. The CDR3 spans 14 residues.

The chain uses TRBV10-3 and TRBJ1-6; D gene uncertain. Germline CDR1 and CDR2: ENHRY and SYGVKD. Between the trimmed V and J ends, which lost 0 bases and 6 bases, there was a span of 12 bases. The CDR3 is made up of 16 amino acids. In nucleotides, the CDR3 is TGTGCCATCAGTGAGTCTTTGAGGAAATCTAATTCACCCCTCCACTTT. Protein: CAISESLRKSNSPLHF.

CDR3 in DNA: TGTGCCAGCAGCTTATATGCAGGTCGGGAGACCCAGTACTTC. Its protein product is CASSLYAGRETQYF. The chain uses TRBV7-2 and TRBJ2-5; the D is unclear. Trimming pared 2 bases from V and 5 bases from J, leaving 12 bases between. CDR1 is SGHTA, CDR2 FQGNSA, per germline. This CDR3 has 14 residues.

The chain joins TRBV19 to TRBJ2-2; 9 bases line up with TRBD2. Germline CDR1 is LNHDA and CDR2 is SQIVND (reference sequence). CDR3 length equals 16 residues. V was clipped by 3 bases and J by 3 bases; unmatched bases: 5. The CDR3 reads CASSMGGRAYTGELFF. CDR3 DNA sequence: TGTGCCAGTAGTATGGGCGGGAGGGCGTACACCGGGGAGCTGTTTTTT.

The chain is built from TRBV9 and TRBJ2-1; D uncertain. The germline V and J ends were trimmed by 2 bases and 4 bases, with 7 bases remaining between them. This CDR3 contains 13 residues. Germline-derived CDR1 and CDR2 are SGDLS and YYNGEE. The CDR3 loop reads CASSVRVYNEQFF. CDR3 bases: TGTGCCAGCAGCGTCCGGGTTTACAATGAGCAGTTCTTC.

Note on this clone: The junction does not match germline at one end; this may be a read error. The genes are TRBV2 and TRBJ2-5; D gene ambiguous. Germline V gene lookup returns CDR1 SNHLY and CDR2 FYNNEI. The CDR3 extends over 14 amino acids. For the CDR3, the DNA is TGTGCCAGCTGTCTAGGCTCGGCACAAGAAACCCAGTACTTC. Encoded protein: CASCLGSAQETQYF.

The table lists this clone with a count of one. V is TRBV6-9 and J is TRBJ2-7, with D uncertain. Trimming pared 1 base from V and 6 bases from J, leaving 10 bases between. The CDR3 extends over 13 amino acids. The V gene's germline CDR1 is MNHGY and CDR2 SVAAGI. For the CDR3, the DNA is TGTGCCAGCAGTTATTTCCCCCTACCCGAGCAGTACTTC. This gives the protein CASSYFPLPEQYF.